This TCR beta chain emerged from a study of T cell changes during pregnancy in multiple sclerosis (dated by TCRdb to the late 2010s). Regarding the complete study: The study examined how the T cell repertoire changed over the course of pregnancy in women with multiple sclerosis.

This clone was counted between two and nine times. This clone's antigen is unknown. One base away there is no much larger clone; base qualities are not given. The CDR3 starts with the cysteine, ends with the phenylalanine, and has 15 residues. This entry keeps only the CDR3 DNA: 45 bases, framed from base 1. Library generation was performed with the immunoSEQ multiplex PCR assay. TCRdb obtained this table from immuneACCESS and retained in-frame rearrangements with V and J assigned. These tables miss some clones; where compared with another copy, unresolved V genes account for less than half of the shortfall, and the remainder is unexplained. The table for this sample lists approximately 41,000 clones; around 91% of them were counted only once. Clones ranked in the top ten supply about 0.6% of the sample.

This clonotype was sampled from a female donor with multiple sclerosis, enrolled in a pregnancy study. The chain employs TRBV21-1 and TRBJ1-1. TRBV21-1 is given as a pseudogene. The sample here was CD4+ T cells from peripheral blood mononuclear cells, taken in the second trimester of pregnancy. The DNA sequence is as follows: TGTGCCAGCAGCACCCGGAGAGTCTGGTACACTGAAGCTTTCTTT. This yields the protein CASSTRRVWYTEAFF.